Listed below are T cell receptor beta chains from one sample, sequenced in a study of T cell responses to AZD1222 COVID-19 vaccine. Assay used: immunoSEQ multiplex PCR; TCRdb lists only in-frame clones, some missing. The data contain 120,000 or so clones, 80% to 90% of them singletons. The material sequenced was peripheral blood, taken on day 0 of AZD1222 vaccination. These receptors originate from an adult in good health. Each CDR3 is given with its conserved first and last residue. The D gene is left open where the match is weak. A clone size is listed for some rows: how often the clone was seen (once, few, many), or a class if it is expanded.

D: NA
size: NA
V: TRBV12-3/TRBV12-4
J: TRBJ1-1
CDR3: CASSLQGGTEAFF
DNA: TGTGCCAGCAGTTTGCAGGGAGGGACTGAAGCTTTCTTT

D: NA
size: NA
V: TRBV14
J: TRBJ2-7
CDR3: CASSQVGGPLKQYF
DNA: TGTGCCAGCAGCCAAGTTGGAGGCCCTCTAAAGCAGTACTTC

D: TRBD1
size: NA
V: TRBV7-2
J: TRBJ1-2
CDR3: CASSPPTGEYGYTF
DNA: TGTGCCAGCAGCCCCCCGACAGGGGAATATGGCTACACCTTC

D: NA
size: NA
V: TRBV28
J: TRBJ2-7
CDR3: CASSLAFYEQYF
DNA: TGTGCCAGCAGTTTAGCTTTTTACGAGCAGTACTTC

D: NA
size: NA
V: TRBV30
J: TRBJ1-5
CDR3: CAWSMGVSQPQHF
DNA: TGTGCCTGGAGTATGGGGGTATCCCAGCCCCAGCATTTT

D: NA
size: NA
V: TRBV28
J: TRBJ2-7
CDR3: CASSPLGSGLWEQYF
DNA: TGTGCCAGCAGCCCCCTGGGGAGCGGGCTTTGGGAGCAGTACTTC

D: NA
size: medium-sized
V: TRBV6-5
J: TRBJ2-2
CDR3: CASTPHGGTGELFF
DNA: TGTGCCAGCACTCCCCATGGGGGGACCGGGGAGCTGTTTTTT

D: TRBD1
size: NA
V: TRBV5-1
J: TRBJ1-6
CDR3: CASTWDSKSPLHF
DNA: TGCGCCAGCACATGGGACAGTAAATCACCCCTCCACTTT

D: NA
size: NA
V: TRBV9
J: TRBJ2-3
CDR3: CASSVGPNTDTQYF
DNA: TGTGCCAGCAGCGTAGGACCGAACACAGATACGCAGTATTTT

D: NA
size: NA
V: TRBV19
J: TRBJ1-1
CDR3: CASSIRHVGQVDTEAFF
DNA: TGTGCCAGTAGTATTCGTCACGTTGGGCAGGTTGACACTGAAGCTTTCTTT

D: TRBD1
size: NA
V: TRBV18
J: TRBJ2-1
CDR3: CASSSGQGGSSEQFF
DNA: TGTGCCAGCTCATCGGGACAGGGGGGTTCTAGTGAGCAGTTCTTC

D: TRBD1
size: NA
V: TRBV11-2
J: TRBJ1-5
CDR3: CASSSGPGGTGGLGQPQHF
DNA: TGTGCCAGCAGCTCCGGACCCGGGGGGACAGGGGGCTTGGGTCAGCCCCAGCATTTT

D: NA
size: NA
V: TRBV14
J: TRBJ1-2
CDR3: CASSQDLADGGYTF
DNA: TGTGCCAGCAGCCAAGATCTTGCGGACGGGGGCTACACCTTC

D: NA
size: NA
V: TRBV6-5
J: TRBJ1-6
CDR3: CASSYSTGAPLHF
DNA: TGTGCCAGCAGTTACTCGACAGGCGCCCCCCTCCACTTT

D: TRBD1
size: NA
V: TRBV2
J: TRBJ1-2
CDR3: CASSRDRGNGYTF
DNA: TGTGCCAGCAGCAGGGACAGGGGAAACGGCTACACCTTC

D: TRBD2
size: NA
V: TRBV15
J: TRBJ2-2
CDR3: CATSRDLGTSDTGELFF
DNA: TGTGCCACCAGCAGAGATTTAGGGACTAGCGACACCGGGGAGCTGTTTTTT

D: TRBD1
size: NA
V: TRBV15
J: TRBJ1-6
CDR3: CATSKKGAWDNSPLHF
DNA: TGTGCCACCAGCAAAAAGGGGGCGTGGGATAATTCACCCCTCCACTTT